The 2 T cell receptor beta chains below all came from one sample that was sequenced in a study of T cells in Graves' hyperthyroidism and ophthalmopathy (dated by TCRdb to about 2019). Library method: multiplex PCR. The listed sequencing device is Illumina HiSeq 2000. Amplification of TCR beta CDR3 regions was carried out from RNA transcripts. For the first round of RT-PCR on the TCR CDR3, the HTBI primer set was used together with the Qiagen OneStep RT-PCR kit. The raw public data were reprocessed by TCRdb itself: fastp quality trimming at Q25, MiXCR clonotype calling, in-frame beta chains only. Duplicate CDR3 protein sequences are folded into a single record with the most common DNA and genes. The sample table lists roughly 290,000 distinct CDR3 sequences, about 17% of them with a count of one. The ten top clones hold around 61% of the sample. The sequenced sample was blood. The origin of the receptors is a woman in her sixties with Graves' ophthalmopathy.

This clonotype was detected many times. The chain couples TRBV19 to TRBJ2-7; D possibly corresponds to TRBD1 (6 bases). The CDR3 covers 14 residues. Germline V CDR1 and CDR2: LNHDA, SQIVND (reference sequence). V lost 9 bases and J lost 3, with 18 bases in between. CDR3 residues: CASARGSWGYEQYF. The CDR3 bases are TGTGCCAGCGCCAGGGGCAGTTGGGGCTACGAGCAGTACTTC.

This clonotype has ten or more counts. The chain recombines TRBV6-5 with TRBJ2-3; D is unclear. Germline values: CDR1 MNHEY, CDR2 SVGAGI. Trimming pared 0 bases from V and 0 bases from J, leaving 1 base between. There are 13 residues in the CDR3. This CDR3 is CASSYSSTDTQYF. CDR3 DNA sequence: TGTGCCAGCAGTTACTCTAGCACAGATACGCAGTATTTT.